This T cell receptor beta chain was observed in a study of shared clonotypes between healthy human individuals. Only in-frame clones appear in the TCRdb table, and some are missing; sequencing was by immunoSEQ multiplex PCR. This table has about 520,000 clones, 70% to 80% appearing once. This CDR3 comprises 15 residues. Germline lookup yields CDR1 MNHEY and CDR2 SMNVEV (reference sequence). V shed 6 bases and J 13 bases; nucleotides not matched to a gene: 15. The chain joins TRBV27 to TRBJ2-1, with TRBD2 matching 10 bases. The origin of this receptor is a woman in her forties in good health. Some clones in this sample may be carry-over from other donors' samples. Sequenced input: PBMCs. CDR3 loop: CASRPPGSGRAPQFF. The DNA of the CDR3 is TGTGCCAGCAGGCCGCCAGGGAGCGGGAGGGCCCCCCAGTTCTTC.